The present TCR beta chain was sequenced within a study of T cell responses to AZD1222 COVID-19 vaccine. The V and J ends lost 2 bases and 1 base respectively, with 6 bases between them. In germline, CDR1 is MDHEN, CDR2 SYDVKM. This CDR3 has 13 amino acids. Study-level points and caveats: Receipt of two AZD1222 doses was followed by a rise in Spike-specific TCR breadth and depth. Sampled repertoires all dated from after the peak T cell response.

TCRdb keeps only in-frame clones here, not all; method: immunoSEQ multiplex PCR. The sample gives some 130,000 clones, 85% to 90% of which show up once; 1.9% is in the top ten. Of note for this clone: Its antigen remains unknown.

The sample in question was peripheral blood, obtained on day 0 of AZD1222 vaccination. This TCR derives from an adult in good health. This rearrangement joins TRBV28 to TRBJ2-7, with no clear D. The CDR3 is CASSLGLSYEQYF. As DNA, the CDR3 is TGTGCCAGCAGTTTAGGGCTATCCTACGAGCAGTACTTC.